This T cell receptor (beta chain) appears in the sequencing data of a study of T-cell reconstitution after alpha-beta-depleted transplantation in children. Study results and limitations: Surviving thymic progenitors and recipient T cells were the source of high TCRbeta diversity at day 60 in some patients.

CDR1 and CDR2 (germline): DFQATT, SNEGSKA (reference sequence). V was trimmed by 0 bases and J by 3 bases, leaving 15 bases between them. The CDR3 extends over 15 amino acids. TCRbeta library preparation incorporated unique molecular identifiers. TCRdb re-called the PCR reads through MiXCR, storing one row per CDR3 protein. Of about 900,000 distinct CDR3 sequences listed, 25% to 35% are singletons. A few counts support this clonotype. Its antigen is as yet unknown. The gene calls are TRBV20-1 and TRBJ2-7; D possibly corresponds to TRBD2 (7 bases). The sample was PBMCs, mostly from graft donor cells, taken 360 days after TCRalphabeta/CD19-depleted stem cell transplant. The clonotype originates from a boy less than two years old who had a stem cell transplant for SCID, so the T cells may come from the graft donor. This chain's CDR3 is CSARDMRGRSYEQYF. The CDR3 DNA reads as TGCAGTGCTAGAGATATGCGGGGGCGGAGCTACGAGCAGTACTTC.